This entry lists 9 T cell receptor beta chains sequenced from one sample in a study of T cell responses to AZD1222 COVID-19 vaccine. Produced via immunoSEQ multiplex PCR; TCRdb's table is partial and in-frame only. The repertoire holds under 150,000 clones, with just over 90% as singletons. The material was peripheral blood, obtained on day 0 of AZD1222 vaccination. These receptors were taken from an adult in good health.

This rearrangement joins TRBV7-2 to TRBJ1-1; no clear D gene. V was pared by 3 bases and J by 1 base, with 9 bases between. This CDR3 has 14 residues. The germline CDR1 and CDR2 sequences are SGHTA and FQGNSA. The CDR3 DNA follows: TGTGCCAGCAGCTTCAGAATGCAGAACACTGAAGCTTTCTTT. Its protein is CASSFRMQNTEAFF.

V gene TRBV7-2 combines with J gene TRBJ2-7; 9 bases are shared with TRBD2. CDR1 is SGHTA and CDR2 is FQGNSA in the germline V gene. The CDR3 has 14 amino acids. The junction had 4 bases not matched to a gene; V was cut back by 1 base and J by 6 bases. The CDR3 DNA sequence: TGTGCCAGCAGCTTAGGCGGGAGGGCCTCCGAGCAGTACTTC. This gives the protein CASSLGGRASEQYF.

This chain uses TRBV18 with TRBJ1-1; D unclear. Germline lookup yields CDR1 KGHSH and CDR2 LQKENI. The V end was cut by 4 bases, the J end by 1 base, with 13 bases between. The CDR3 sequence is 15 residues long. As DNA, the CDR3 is TGTGCCAGCTCACAAATTGAACAGAGGAACACTGAAGCTTTCTTT. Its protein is CASSQIEQRNTEAFF.

The CDR3 protein is CASSLAGGSGYTF. CDR3 nucleotides: TGTGCCAGCAGCTTGGCCGGCGGGAGTGGCTACACCTTC. This chain joins TRBV5-6 and TRBJ1-2; no clear D gene. This CDR3 spans 13 amino acids. Looked up from germline, CDR1 is SGHDT and CDR2 is YYEEEE. Trimming left V 0 bases short and J 7 bases short, with 10 bases between.

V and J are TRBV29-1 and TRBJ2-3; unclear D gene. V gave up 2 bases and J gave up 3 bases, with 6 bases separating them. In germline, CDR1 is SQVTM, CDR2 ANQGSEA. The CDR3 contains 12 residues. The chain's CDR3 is CSVERETDTQYF. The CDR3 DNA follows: TGCAGCGTTGAAAGAGAGACAGATACGCAGTATTTT.

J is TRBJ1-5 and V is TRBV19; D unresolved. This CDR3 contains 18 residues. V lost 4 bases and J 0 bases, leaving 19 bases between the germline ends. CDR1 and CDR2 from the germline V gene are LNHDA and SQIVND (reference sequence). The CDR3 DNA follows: TGTGCCAGTAGTACCCAAGCCGTCAGTTTTCTTAGCAATCAGCCCCAGCATTTT. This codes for CASSTQAVSFLSNQPQHF. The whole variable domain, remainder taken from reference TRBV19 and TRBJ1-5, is DGGITQSPKYLFRKEGQNVTLSCEQNLNHDAMYWYRQDPGQGLRLIYYSQIVNDFQKGDIAEGYSVSREKKESFPLTVTSAQKNPTAFYLCASSTQAVSFLSNQPQHFGDGTRLSIL.

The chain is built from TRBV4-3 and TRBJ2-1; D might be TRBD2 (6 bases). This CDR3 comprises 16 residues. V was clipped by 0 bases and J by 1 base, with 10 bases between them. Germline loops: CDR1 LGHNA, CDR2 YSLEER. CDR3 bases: TGCGCCAGCAGCCAAGAGGGGGGACTTTCCTACAATGAGCAGTTCTTC. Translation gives CASSQEGGLSYNEQFF.

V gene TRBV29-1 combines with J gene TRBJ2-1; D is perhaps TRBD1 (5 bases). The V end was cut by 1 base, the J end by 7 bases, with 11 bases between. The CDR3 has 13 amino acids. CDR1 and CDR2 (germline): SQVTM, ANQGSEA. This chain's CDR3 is CSVEGWTSNEQFF. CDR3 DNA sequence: TGCAGCGTTGAAGGGTGGACATCAAATGAGCAGTTCTTC.

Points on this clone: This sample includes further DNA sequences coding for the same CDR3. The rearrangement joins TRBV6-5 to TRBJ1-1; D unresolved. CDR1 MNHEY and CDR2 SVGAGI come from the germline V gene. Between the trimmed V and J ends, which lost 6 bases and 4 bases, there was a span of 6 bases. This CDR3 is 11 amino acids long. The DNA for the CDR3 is TGTGCCAGCAGCTTAGGCACTGAAGCTTTCTTT. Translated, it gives CASSLGTEAFF.